The 4 T cell receptor beta chains below come from one sample, sequenced in a study of post-analysis software for immune sequencing data. The library was made from cDNA and included unique molecular identifiers. TCRdb re-called the PCR reads with MiXCR, one entry per CDR3 protein. There are roughly 870,000 distinct CDR3 sequences in the sample; 53% occur only once, and about 4.5% lies in the top ten. Study-wide results and caveats: TRBV5-6, TRBV5-1 and TRBV20-1 belonged to a set of about five TRBV segments that were more frequent in patients than controls.

What these receptors recognize is not known. Sequencing input: blood. The source is a girl under 18 with multiple sclerosis.

The genes are TRBV4-2 and TRBJ2-1; TRBD1 matches at 10 bases. Germline V gene sequence: CDR1 LGHNA, CDR2 YNFKEQ. V was pared by 1 base and J by 8 bases, with 5 bases of the junction left unmatched. The CDR3 consists of 15 residues. CDR3 bases: TGTGCCAGCAGCCAAGGGGGACAGGGGAGGGATGAGCAGTTCTTC. Translation: CASSQGGQGRDEQFF.

This clonotype was counted between two and nine times. The V gene is TRBV7-2, the J gene TRBJ2-1; 12 nucleotides align to TRBD2. Germline V CDR1 and CDR2: SGHTA, FQGNSA. The V gene end was trimmed by 6 bases and the J gene end by 10 bases; junction bases not matched to a gene: 4. This CDR3 has 13 amino acids. The CDR3 sequence: CASRNGLAGEQFF. The CDR3 nucleotides are TGTGCCAGCAGAAATGGACTAGCGGGAGAGCAGTTCTTC.

The rearrangement uses TRBV10-3 and TRBJ1-2; 8 positions match TRBD1. The V segment lost 2 bases and the J segment 4 bases; nucleotides outside the gene matches: 3. Germline V lookup: CDR1 ENHRY, CDR2 SYGVKD. The CDR3 has 14 residues. The CDR3 coding sequence is TGTGCCATCAGTGAGGGACAGGGACTCTATGGCTACACCTTC. It codes for CAISEGQGLYGYTF.

This clonotype has only a few counts. CDR3 loop: CASSLDFLGNEQFF. The CDR3 bases are TGTGCCAGCAGCCTAGACTTCCTAGGGAACGAGCAGTTCTTC. J is TRBJ2-1 and V is TRBV14, with unresolved D. The CDR3 is 14 residues long. The germline CDR1 and CDR2 sequences are SGHDN and FVKESK. V shed 4 bases and J shed 10 bases, with 17 bases lying between them. Full variable domain (outside the CDR3, taken from reference TRBV14 and TRBJ2-1): EAGVTQFPSHSVIEKGQTVTLRCDPISGHDNLYWYRRVMGKEIKFLLHFVKESKQDESGMPNNRFLAERTGGTYSTLKVQPAELEDSGVYFCASSLDFLGNEQFFGPGTRLTVL.